This is a list of T cell receptor beta chains from one sample in a study of T cells after posttransplantation cyclophosphamide. TCRdb's table, derived via immunoSEQ multiplex PCR, lists solely in-frame clones and lacks some. In the table there are fewer than 30,000 clones, 86% of which are singletons. Sequencing was carried out using PBMCs. The receptors stem from a woman aged 55-70 years with a blood cancer, CMV-positive, and with a related stem cell donor. CDR3s include the opening cysteine and the closing phenylalanine or tryptophan. The D gene is left open where the match is weak. Only some rows state a clone size, as once, few, many or a class for expanded clones.

cdr3_aa cdr3_nt clone_size d_call j_call v_call
CASKNREYNEQFF TGTGCCAGCAAAAACAGGGAGTACAATGAGCAGTTCTTC NA NA TRBJ2-1 TRBV2
CASSLVGHPFNEQFF TGCGCCAGCAGCTTGGTGGGGCACCCGTTCAATGAGCAGTTCTTC once NA TRBJ2-1 TRBV5-1
CSARQPQGNEQFF TGCAGCGCTAGACAGCCCCAGGGCAATGAGCAGTTCTTC few NA TRBJ2-1 TRBV29-1
CASSATGTGAGYTF TGTGCCAGCAGTGCGACCGGGACAGGGGCCGGCTACACCTTC NA TRBD1 TRBJ1-2 TRBV6-5
CASSYSRRVGHEQFF TGTGCCAGCAGTTACTCTCGCCGGGTTGGCCATGAGCAGTTCTTC NA NA TRBJ2-1 TRBV6-6
CASGLVLGQPSETQYF TGTGCTAGTGGTTTGGTATTAGGACAGCCCAGTGAGACCCAGTACTTC few NA TRBJ2-5 TRBV12-5
CASSSSGYEQYF TGTGCCAGCAGTTCTAGCGGCTACGAGCAGTACTTC NA TRBD2 TRBJ2-7 TRBV27
CARSLPPEQYF TGTGCCAGAAGCTTGCCCCCGGAGCAGTACTTC once NA TRBJ2-7 TRBV5-3
CASSGQGYYEQYF TGTGCCAGCAGCGGACAGGGGTACTACGAGCAGTACTTC NA TRBD1 TRBJ2-7 TRBV9
CASAPPSREEETQYF TGCGCCAGCGCCCCGCCGTCCAGGGAGGAAGAGACCCAGTACTTC NA NA TRBJ2-5 TRBV5-1
CASSLVGSGTYNEQFF TGTGCCAGCAGCTTGGTTGGTAGCGGGACTTACAATGAGCAGTTCTTC NA TRBD2 TRBJ2-1 TRBV5-6
CASSLNRGTEAFF TGTGCCAGCAGCCTAAACCGGGGGACTGAAGCTTTCTTT few NA TRBJ1-1 TRBV27
CAWGGSGRANEQFF TGTGCCTGGGGAGGTAGCGGGAGGGCCAATGAGCAGTTCTTC NA TRBD2 TRBJ2-1 TRBV30
CASRGGASGYNEQFF TGTGCCTCCAGGGGGGGGGCTAGCGGGTACAATGAGCAGTTCTTC NA NA TRBJ2-1 TRBV6-5
CASTTGRAYNEQFF TGTGCCAGCACGACCGGGAGGGCCTACAATGAGCAGTTCTTC NA TRBD2 TRBJ2-1 TRBV2
CASSVVGVHTEAFF TGTGCCAGCAGCGTAGTCGGGGTGCACACTGAAGCTTTCTTT NA NA TRBJ1-1 TRBV9
CASSMTSSNTGELFF TGTGCCAGCAGCATGACTAGCTCCAACACCGGGGAGCTGTTTTTT NA TRBD2 TRBJ2-2 TRBV7-3
CASSLRNGRGAFF TGCGCCAGCAGCTTGAGAAATGGCCGGGGAGCTTTCTTT NA NA TRBJ1-1 TRBV5-1
CASSQPGTGDEKLFF TGCGCCAGCAGCCAGCCCGGGACAGGTGATGAAAAACTGTTTTTT NA TRBD1 TRBJ1-4 TRBV4-1
CASRTTGANYGYTF TGTGCCAGCAGGACCACAGGGGCCAACTATGGCTACACCTTC once TRBD1 TRBJ1-2 TRBV25-1
CASTSFSVRGYNEQFF TGTGCCAGCACAAGTTTTTCAGTCAGGGGATACAATGAGCAGTTCTTC NA NA TRBJ2-1 TRBV27
CASSRQGTNQPQHF TGTGCCAGCAGTCGGCAGGGGACAAATCAGCCCCAGCATTTT NA NA TRBJ1-5 TRBV27
CASSLVGDRDTDTQYF TGTGCCAGCAGCTTAGTGGGGGACAGGGACACAGATACGCAGTATTTT NA TRBD1 TRBJ2-3 TRBV11-1
CATHAAELYTGELFF TGTGCCACCCACGCAGCGGAACTATATACCGGGGAGCTGTTTTTT once NA TRBJ2-2 TRBV19
CASSEDRGGEKLFF TGCGCCAGCAGCGAGGACAGGGGCGGCGAAAAACTGTTTTTT NA TRBD1 TRBJ1-4 TRBV5-1
CASTSDRSPLHF TGTGCCAGTACCTCCGACAGATCACCCCTCCACTTT NA NA TRBJ1-6 TRBV19
CASRPGTVYGYTF TGTGCCAGCAGACCCGGGACAGTCTATGGCTACACCTTC NA TRBD1 TRBJ1-2 TRBV6-5
CASNRENSNQPQHF TGTGCCAGCAACAGGGAAAATAGCAATCAGCCCCAGCATTTT NA NA TRBJ1-5 TRBV6-1
CSVEGQGAGYGYTF TGCAGCGTTGAAGGACAGGGGGCGGGCTATGGCTACACCTTC NA TRBD1 TRBJ1-2 TRBV29-1
CASSENRGPHEQYF TGCGCCAGCAGTGAGAACAGGGGGCCACACGAGCAGTACTTC NA TRBD1 TRBJ2-7 TRBV10-2
CSVEGLAGGGETQYF TGCAGCGTTGAGGGACTAGCGGGGGGGGGAGAGACCCAGTACTTC NA TRBD2 TRBJ2-5 TRBV29-1
CASSPPTGQGNTIYF TGTGCCAGTAGTCCACCGACGGGACAGGGGAACACCATATATTTT NA TRBD1 TRBJ1-3 TRBV19
CASGPGQAVVDEQYF TGTGCCAGTGGGCCGGGACAGGCCGTAGTCGACGAGCAGTACTTC NA TRBD1 TRBJ2-7 TRBV2
CASSYSPSAGEQYF TGTGCCAGCAGTTACTCCCCTTCGGCGGGCGAGCAGTACTTC NA NA TRBJ2-7 TRBV6-6
CASSYRERPGTQYF TGTGCCAGCAGCTATCGCGAGCGGCCTGGTACGCAGTATTTT NA NA TRBJ2-3 TRBV7-2
CASSQDIGSREQYF TGTGCCAGCAGCCAAGATATCGGGAGCCGCGAGCAGTACTTC NA NA TRBJ2-7 TRBV4-2
CASRLERQGSYEQYF TGTGCCAGCAGATTAGAACGACAGGGGAGTTACGAGCAGTACTTC NA TRBD1 TRBJ2-7 TRBV27
CSVVPAGHYEQYF TGCAGCGTCGTCCCAGCGGGGCATTACGAGCAGTACTTC NA TRBD2 TRBJ2-7 TRBV29-1
CASSFLSGNTIYF TGTGCCAGCAGTTTCCTCTCTGGAAACACCATATATTTT few NA TRBJ1-3 TRBV27
CAISESPENYGYTF TGTGCCATCAGTGAGTCTCCGGAGAACTATGGCTACACCTTC NA NA TRBJ1-2 TRBV10-3
CASRAGYTGELFF TGTGCCAGCAGAGCAGGGTACACCGGGGAGCTGTTTTTT NA NA TRBJ2-2 TRBV6-5
CASSVAGNYGYTF TGTGCCAGCAGCGTAGCAGGAAACTATGGCTACACCTTC NA NA TRBJ1-2 TRBV9
CASSRLVGYEQYF TGTGCCAGCAGTCGACTGGTAGGTTACGAGCAGTACTTC NA NA TRBJ2-7 TRBV6-5
CAWSQNSYGYTF TGTGCCTGGAGCCAAAACAGCTATGGCTACACCTTC NA NA TRBJ1-2 TRBV30
CASSEEASVYEQYF TGTGCCAGCAGTGAGGAGGCTAGCGTCTACGAGCAGTACTTC once NA TRBJ2-7 TRBV2
CASSQDIRLAGGGTDTQYF TGTGCCAGCAGCCAAGATATCCGACTAGCGGGAGGAGGGACAGATACGCAGTATTTT once TRBD2 TRBJ2-3 TRBV4-2
CASSLGTGDYGYTF TGTGCCAGCAGTTTAGGGACTGGAGACTATGGCTACACCTTC NA NA TRBJ1-2 TRBV27
CASSQVQGLAGVEQFF TGTGCCAGCAGCCAAGTCCAGGGACTAGCGGGAGTTGAGCAGTTCTTC NA TRBD2 TRBJ2-1 TRBV4-2
CSGGQSLTEAFF TGCAGCGGGGGACAGTCTTTGACTGAAGCTTTCTTT NA TRBD1 TRBJ1-1 TRBV29-1
CASSEVAGGPSEQFF TGTGCCAGCAGCGAAGTAGCGGGAGGGCCAAGTGAGCAGTTCTTC NA TRBD2 TRBJ2-1 TRBV9
CASSSGSYEQYF TGCGCCAGCAGTAGCGGGAGCTACGAGCAGTACTTC NA TRBD2 TRBJ2-7 TRBV5-1
CASSQATVYEQYF TGCGCCAGCAGCCAAGCGACAGTCTACGAGCAGTACTTC NA NA TRBJ2-7 TRBV4-1
CASSLPNRGSNTGELFF TGTGCCAGCAGCTTGCCAAACAGGGGGTCGAACACCGGGGAGCTGTTTTTT NA TRBD1 TRBJ2-2 TRBV5-4
CASSTLAGRLTDTQYF TGCGCCAGCAGCACACTAGCGGGACGACTCACAGATACGCAGTATTTT NA TRBD2 TRBJ2-3 TRBV5-1
CASSLAGLNTGELFF TGTGCCAGCAGCTTAGCGGGACTGAACACCGGGGAGCTGTTTTTT NA TRBD2 TRBJ2-2 TRBV5-4
CASSLGALMNTEAFF TGTGCCAGCAGCCTGGGGGCCCTTATGAACACTGAAGCTTTCTTT NA NA TRBJ1-1 TRBV5-4
CATSRDRTNEQYF TGTGCCACCAGCAGAGATCGGACAAACGAGCAGTACTTC once NA TRBJ2-7 TRBV15
CASSPLTGNTEAFF TGTGCCAGCTCACCCTTGACAGGGAACACTGAAGCTTTCTTT once NA TRBJ1-1 TRBV18
CATRGEFGSPLHF TGTGCCACCAGAGGGGAATTTGGTTCACCCCTCCACTTT NA NA TRBJ1-6 TRBV15
CASSASGSSYNEQFF TGTGCCAGCAGCGCTAGCGGGAGCTCCTACAATGAGCAGTTCTTC NA TRBD2 TRBJ2-1 TRBV13